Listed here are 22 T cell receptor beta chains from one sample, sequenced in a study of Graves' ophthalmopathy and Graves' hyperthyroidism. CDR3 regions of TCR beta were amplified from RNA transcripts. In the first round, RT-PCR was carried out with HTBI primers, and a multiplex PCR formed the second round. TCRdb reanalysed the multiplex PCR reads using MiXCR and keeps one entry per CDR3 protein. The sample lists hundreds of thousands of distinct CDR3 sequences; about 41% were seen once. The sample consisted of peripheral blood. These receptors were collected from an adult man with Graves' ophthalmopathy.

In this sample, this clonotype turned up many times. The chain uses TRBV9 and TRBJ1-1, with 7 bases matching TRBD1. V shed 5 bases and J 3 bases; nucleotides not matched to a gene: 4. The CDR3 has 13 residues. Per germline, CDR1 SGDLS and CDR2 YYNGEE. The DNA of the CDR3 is TGTGCCAGCAGGAGGGGGCTTGACACTGAAGCTTTCTTT. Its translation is CASRRGLDTEAFF.

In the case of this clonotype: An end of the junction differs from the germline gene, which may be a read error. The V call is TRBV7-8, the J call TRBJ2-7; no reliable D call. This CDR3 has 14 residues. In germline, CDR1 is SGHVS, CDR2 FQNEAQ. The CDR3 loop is CAGSLDPATYGQYF. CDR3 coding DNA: TGTGCCGGCAGCTTAGACCCAGCTACCTACGGGCAGTACTTC.

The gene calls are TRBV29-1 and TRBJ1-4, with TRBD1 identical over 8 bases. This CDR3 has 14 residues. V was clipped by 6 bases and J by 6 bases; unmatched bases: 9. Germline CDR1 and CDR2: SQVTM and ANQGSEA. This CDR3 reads CSVLLTGADEKLFF. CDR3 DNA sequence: TGCAGCGTCCTTCTGACAGGGGCAGATGAAAAACTGTTTTTT. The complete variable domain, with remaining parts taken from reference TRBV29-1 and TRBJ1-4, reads SAVISQKPSRDICQRGTSLTIQCQVDSQVTMMFWYRQQPGQSLTLIATANQGSEATYESGFVIDKFPISRPNLTFSTLTVSNMSPEDSSIYLCSVLLTGADEKLFFGSGTQLSVL.

The CDR3 loop is CASSRTSPRGSYGYTF. CDR3 DNA: TGTGCCAGCTCCCGAACAAGTCCCAGGGGGAGCTATGGCTACACCTTC. The chain joins TRBV2 to TRBJ1-2, with 7 bases that match TRBD1. Germline lookup yields CDR1 SNHLY and CDR2 FYNNEI. This CDR3 spans 16 amino acids. The trim removed 8 bases at V and 4 bases at J, leaving 16 bases unmatched. The complete variable domain, with remaining parts taken from reference TRBV2 and TRBJ1-2, reads EPEVTQTPSHQVTQMGQEVILRCVPISNHLYFYWYRQILGQKVEFLVSFYNNEISEKSEIFDDQFSVERPDGSNFTLKIRSTKLEDSAMYFCASSRTSPRGSYGYTFGSGTRLTVV.

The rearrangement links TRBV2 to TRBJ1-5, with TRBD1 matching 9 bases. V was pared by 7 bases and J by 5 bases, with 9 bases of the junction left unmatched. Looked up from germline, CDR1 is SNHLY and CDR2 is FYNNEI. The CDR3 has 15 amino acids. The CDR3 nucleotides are TGTGCCAGCATTAGAGGGGACAGGGCCTATCAGCCCCAGCATTTT. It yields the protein CASIRGDRAYQPQHF.

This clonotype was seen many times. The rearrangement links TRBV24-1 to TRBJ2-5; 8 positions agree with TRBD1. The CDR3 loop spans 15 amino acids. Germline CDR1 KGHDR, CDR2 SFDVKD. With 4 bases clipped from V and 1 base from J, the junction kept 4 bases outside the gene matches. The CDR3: CATSDSGQGQETQYF. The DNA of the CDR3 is TGTGCCACCAGTGACTCCGGACAGGGCCAAGAGACCCAGTACTTC.

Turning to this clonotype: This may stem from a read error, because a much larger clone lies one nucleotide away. The CDR3 DNA reads TGTGCCAGCAGCCGGGGGTCCTTAGAGGAAAAACTGTTTTTT. It specifies CASSRGSLEEKLFF. This rearrangement joins TRBV2 to TRBJ1-4; weak D call: TRBD1 (5 bases). The length of the CDR3 is 14 residues. Germline CDR1 SNHLY, CDR2 FYNNEI. V lost 6 bases and J lost 8, with 16 bases in between. The complete variable domain, with remaining parts taken from reference TRBV2 and TRBJ1-4, reads EPEVTQTPSHQVTQMGQEVILRCVPISNHLYFYWYRQILGQKVEFLVSFYNNEISEKSEIFDDQFSVERPDGSNFTLKIRSTKLEDSAMYFCASSRGSLEEKLFFGSGTQLSVL.

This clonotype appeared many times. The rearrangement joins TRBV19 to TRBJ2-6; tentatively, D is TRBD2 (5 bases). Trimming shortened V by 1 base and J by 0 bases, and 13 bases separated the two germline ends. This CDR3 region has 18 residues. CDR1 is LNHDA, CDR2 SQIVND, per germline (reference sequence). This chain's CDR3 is CASSIGGVVGSGANVLTF. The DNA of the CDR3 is TGTGCCAGTAGTATAGGGGGAGTAGTCGGCTCTGGGGCCAACGTCCTGACTTTC.

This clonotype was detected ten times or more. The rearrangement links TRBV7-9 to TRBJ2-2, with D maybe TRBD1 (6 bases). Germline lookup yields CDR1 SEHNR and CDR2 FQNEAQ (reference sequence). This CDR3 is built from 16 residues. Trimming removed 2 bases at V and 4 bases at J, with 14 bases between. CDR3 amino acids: CASSLSGQGFTGELFF. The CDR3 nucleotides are TGTGCCAGCAGCTTAAGTGGGCAGGGGTTCACCGGGGAGCTGTTTTTT.

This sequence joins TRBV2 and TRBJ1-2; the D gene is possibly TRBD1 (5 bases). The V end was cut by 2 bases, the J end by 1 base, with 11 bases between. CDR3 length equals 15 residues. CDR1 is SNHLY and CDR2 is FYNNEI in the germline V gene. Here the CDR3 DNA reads TGTGCCAGCAGTGAAAAGGGGAGTTTTAACTATGGCTACACCTTC. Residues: CASSEKGSFNYGYTF.

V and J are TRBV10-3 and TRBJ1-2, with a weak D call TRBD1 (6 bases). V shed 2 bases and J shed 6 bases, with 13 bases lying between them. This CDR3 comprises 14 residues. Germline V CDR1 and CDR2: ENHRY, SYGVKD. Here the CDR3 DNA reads TGTGCCATCAGTGAGGAGAGGACAGCCCATGGCTACACCTTC. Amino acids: CAISEERTAHGYTF.

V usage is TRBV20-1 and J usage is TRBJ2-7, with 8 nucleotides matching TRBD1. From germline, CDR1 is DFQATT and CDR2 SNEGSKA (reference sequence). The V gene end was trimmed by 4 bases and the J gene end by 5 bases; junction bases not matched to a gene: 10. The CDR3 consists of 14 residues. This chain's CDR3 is CSAKPQGASHEQYF. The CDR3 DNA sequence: TGCAGTGCTAAACCCCAGGGGGCTTCTCACGAGCAGTACTTC.

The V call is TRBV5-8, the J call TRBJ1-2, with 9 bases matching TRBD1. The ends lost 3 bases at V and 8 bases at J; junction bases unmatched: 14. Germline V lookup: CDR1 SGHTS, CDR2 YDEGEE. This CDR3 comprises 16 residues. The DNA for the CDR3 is TGTGCCAGCAGCTCGCGAAACGCGGGACAGGGAAACGGCTACACCTTC. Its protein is CASSSRNAGQGNGYTF.

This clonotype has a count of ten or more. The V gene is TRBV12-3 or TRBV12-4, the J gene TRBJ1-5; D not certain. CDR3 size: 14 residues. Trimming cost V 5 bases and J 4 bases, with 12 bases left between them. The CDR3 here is CASSPVDWNQPQHF. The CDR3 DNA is TGTGCCAGCAGTCCCGTCGACTGGAATCAGCCCCAGCATTTT.

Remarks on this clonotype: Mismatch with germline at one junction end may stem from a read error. The CDR3 DNA follows: TGTGCCAGCAGCTATCAGGGGGCTCATCAGCCCCAGCATTTT. This codes for CASSYQGAHQPQHF. This rearrangement joins TRBV5-1 to TRBJ1-5; 8 positions match TRBD1. The CDR3 spans 14 residues. Germline loops: CDR1 SGHRS, CDR2 YFSETQ.

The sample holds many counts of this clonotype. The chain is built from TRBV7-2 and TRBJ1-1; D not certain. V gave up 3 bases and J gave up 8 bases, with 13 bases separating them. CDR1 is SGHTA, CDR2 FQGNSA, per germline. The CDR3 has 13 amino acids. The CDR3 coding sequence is TGTGCCAGCAGCTTTGGGCTCGCCAGGGAAGCTTTCTTT. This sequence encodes CASSFGLAREAFF.

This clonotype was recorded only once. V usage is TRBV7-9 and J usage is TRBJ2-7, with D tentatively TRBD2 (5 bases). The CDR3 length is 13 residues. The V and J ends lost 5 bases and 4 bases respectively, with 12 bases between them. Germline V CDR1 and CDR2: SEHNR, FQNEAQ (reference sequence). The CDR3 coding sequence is TGTGCCAGCAGCCCCCTCGGGGTATACGAGCAGTACTTC. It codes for CASSPLGVYEQYF.

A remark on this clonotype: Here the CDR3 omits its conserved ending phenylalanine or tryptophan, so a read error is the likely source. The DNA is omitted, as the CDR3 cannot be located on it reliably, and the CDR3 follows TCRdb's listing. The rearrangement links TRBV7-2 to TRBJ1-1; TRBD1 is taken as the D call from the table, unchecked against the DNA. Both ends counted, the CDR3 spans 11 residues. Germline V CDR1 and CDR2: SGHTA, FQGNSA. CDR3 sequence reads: CASSLRTGGDY.

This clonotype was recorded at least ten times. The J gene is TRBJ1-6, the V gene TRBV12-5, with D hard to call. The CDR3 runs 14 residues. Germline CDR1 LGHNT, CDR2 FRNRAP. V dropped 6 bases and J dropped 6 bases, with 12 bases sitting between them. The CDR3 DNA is TGTGCTAGTGGACCCTTGGACGGTAATTCACCCCTCCACTTT. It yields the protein CASGPLDGNSPLHF. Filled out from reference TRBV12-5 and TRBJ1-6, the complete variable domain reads DARVTQTPRHKVTEMGQEVTMRCQPILGHNTVFWYRQTMMQGLELLAYFRNRAPLDDSGMPKDRFSAEMPDATLATLKIQPSEPRDSAVYFCASGPLDGNSPLHFGNGTRLTVT.

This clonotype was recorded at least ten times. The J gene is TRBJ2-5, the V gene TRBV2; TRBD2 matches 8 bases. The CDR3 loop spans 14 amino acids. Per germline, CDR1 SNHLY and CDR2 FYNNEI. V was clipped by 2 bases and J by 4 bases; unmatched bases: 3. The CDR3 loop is CASSETTSGETQYF. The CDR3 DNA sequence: TGTGCCAGCAGTGAAACCACTAGCGGAGAGACCCAGTACTTC.

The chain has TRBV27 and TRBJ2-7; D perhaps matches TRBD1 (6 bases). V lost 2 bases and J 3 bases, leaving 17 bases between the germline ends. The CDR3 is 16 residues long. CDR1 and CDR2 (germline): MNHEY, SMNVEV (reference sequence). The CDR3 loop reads CASSLGLGALGYEQYF. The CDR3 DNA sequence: TGTGCCAGCAGTTTAGGGTTGGGGGCGTTAGGCTACGAGCAGTACTTC.

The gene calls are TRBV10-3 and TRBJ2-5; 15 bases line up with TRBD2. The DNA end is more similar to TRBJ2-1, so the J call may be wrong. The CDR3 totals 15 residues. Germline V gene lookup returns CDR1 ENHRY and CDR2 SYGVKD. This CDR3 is CAISGGLAGGVEQFF. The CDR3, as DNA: TGTGCCATCAGTGGGGGACTAGCGGGAGGTGTTGAGCAGTTCTTC.